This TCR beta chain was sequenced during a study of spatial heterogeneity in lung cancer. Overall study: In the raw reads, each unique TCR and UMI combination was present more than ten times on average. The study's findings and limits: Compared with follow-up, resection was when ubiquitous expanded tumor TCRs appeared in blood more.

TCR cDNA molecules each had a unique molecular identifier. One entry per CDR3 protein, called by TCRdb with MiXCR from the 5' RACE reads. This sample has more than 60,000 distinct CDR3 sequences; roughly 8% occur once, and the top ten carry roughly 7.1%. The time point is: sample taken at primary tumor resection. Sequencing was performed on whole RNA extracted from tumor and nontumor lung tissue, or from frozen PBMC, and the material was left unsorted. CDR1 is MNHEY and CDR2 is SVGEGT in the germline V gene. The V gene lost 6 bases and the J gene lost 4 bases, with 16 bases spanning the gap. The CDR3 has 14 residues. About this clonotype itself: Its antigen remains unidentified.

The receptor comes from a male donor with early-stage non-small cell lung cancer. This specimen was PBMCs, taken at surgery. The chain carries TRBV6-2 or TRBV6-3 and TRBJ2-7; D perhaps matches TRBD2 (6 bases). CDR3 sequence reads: CASRRDSIVYEQYF. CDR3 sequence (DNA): TGTGCCAGCAGGAGGGACTCGATAGTTTACGAGCAGTACTTC.